Listed here are 8 T cell receptor beta chains from one sample, sequenced in a study of tumor-infiltrating lymphocytes in primary liver carcinoma. With roughly 500 ng total RNA as template and a constant-region primer, TCR beta cDNA was made. Library construction for TCR beta comprised three nested multiplex PCR rounds performed with slightly modified ARM-PCR. A C-beta reverse primer and TRBV1-TRBV30 forward primers served in each of the first two PCR rounds, at approximately 10 cycles apiece. Via MiXCR, TCRdb re-called the multiplex PCR reads, giving one row per CDR3 protein. The sample contains about 190,000 distinct CDR3 sequences, around 81% of which appear only once. Scientists recovered RNA and DNA together from around 20-30 mg of unsorted bulk tissue. The sequenced sample was tumor tissue from primary liver carcinoma. The receptors shown here come from a middle-aged man with primary liver carcinoma and hepatitis B virus infection.

CDR3 amino acids: CATSAGHAYNEQFF. For the CDR3, the DNA is TGTGCCACCTCGGCGGGGCATGCCTACAATGAGCAGTTCTTC. The V gene is TRBV6-1, the J gene TRBJ2-1; TRBD2 is a possible D gene (6 bases). This CDR3 contains 14 residues. Per germline, CDR1 MNHNS and CDR2 SASEGT. V gave up 10 bases and J gave up 2 bases, with 15 bases separating them.

A word on this clonotype: The junction departs from the called germline gene at one end, perhaps through a read error. The CDR3 DNA follows: TGTACCAGCAGAACCCCGGCGCAGGGATATGGCTACACCTTC. It translates to CTSRTPAQGYGYTF. This chain links TRBV6-2 or TRBV6-3 with TRBJ1-2, with D possibly being TRBD1 (5 bases). The CDR3 covers 14 residues. CDR1 is MNHEY and CDR2 is SVGEGT in the germline V gene.

This chain links TRBV28 with TRBJ1-2, with D possibly being TRBD1 (5 bases). Germline loops: CDR1 MDHEN, CDR2 SYDVKM. Trimming pared 11 bases from V and 7 bases from J, leaving 17 bases between. The CDR3 is 12 amino acids. DNA for the CDR3: TGTGCCGGTAGTGGGAGGGGTTTTGGCTACACCTTC. Its translation: CAGSGRGFGYTF.

This clonotype was found once. The CDR3 coding sequence is TGTGCCACCAGCCCTCAGAACGGACAGTACTTC. It specifies CATSPQNGQYF. V usage is TRBV6-1 and J usage is TRBJ2-7; no firm D call. Germline lookup yields CDR1 MNHNS and CDR2 SASEGT. The V end was cut by 10 bases, the J end by 10 bases, with 17 bases between. The CDR3 extends over 11 amino acids.

This clonotype was observed once. The chain couples TRBV29-1 to TRBJ2-1, with TRBD2 matching over 14 bases. Germline loops: CDR1 SQVTM, CDR2 ANQGSEA. The CDR3 is 15 residues long. CDR3 in amino acids: CSDRLAGGFYNEQFF. CDR3 in DNA: TGCAGTGATAGACTAGCGGGAGGGTTCTACAATGAGCAGTTCTTC.

With regard to this clonotype: At one end the junction does not follow the germline gene, possibly because of a read error. The rearrangement uses TRBV6-2 or TRBV6-3 and TRBJ2-1; D not resolved. Germline V gene sequence: CDR1 MNHEY, CDR2 SVGEGT. The CDR3 contains 16 residues. The CDR3 sequence is CASSYPDRSSYNDQFF. The CDR3 DNA follows: TGTGCCAGCAGTTACCCGGATAGGAGCTCCTACAATGACCAGTTCTTC.

This clonotype was recorded once. A read error is likely, as this CDR3 ends without the conserved phenylalanine or tryptophan. The CDR3 spells CASASDVGMETDTQYY. CDR3 DNA sequence: TGCGCCAGCGCATCAGACGTAGGCATGGAGACAGATACGCAGTATTAT. The V and J genes are TRBV5-1 and TRBJ2-3, with D hard to call. V lost 7 bases, J lost 3 bases, and 21 bases lay in between. The CDR3 length is 16 residues. Germline CDR1 and CDR2: SGHRS and YFSETQ.

Comment on this clonotype: Germline and junction disagree at one end, which may indicate a read error. The V call is TRBV6-5, the J call TRBJ2-5; tentatively, D is TRBD1 or TRBD2 (5 bases each). Germline lookup yields CDR1 MNHEY and CDR2 SVGAGI. This CDR3 is 12 amino acids long. The CDR3 is CAGSSWGETQYF. The CDR3 DNA follows: TGTGCCGGCAGCTCCTGGGGGGAGACCCAGTACTTC.